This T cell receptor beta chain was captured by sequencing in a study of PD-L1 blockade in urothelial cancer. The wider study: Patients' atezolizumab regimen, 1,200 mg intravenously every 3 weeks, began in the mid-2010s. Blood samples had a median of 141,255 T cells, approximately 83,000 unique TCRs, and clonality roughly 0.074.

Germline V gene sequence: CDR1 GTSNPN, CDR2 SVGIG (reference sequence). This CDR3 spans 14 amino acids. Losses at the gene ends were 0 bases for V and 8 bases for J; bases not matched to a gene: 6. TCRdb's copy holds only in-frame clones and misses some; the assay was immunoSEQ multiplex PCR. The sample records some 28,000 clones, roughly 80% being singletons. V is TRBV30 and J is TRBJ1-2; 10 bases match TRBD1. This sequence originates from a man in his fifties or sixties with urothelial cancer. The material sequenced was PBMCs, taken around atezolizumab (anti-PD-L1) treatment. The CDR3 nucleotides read TGTGCCTGGAGTGTAGACAGGGGGCGAGGAGGCTACACCTTC. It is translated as CAWSVDRGRGGYTF.